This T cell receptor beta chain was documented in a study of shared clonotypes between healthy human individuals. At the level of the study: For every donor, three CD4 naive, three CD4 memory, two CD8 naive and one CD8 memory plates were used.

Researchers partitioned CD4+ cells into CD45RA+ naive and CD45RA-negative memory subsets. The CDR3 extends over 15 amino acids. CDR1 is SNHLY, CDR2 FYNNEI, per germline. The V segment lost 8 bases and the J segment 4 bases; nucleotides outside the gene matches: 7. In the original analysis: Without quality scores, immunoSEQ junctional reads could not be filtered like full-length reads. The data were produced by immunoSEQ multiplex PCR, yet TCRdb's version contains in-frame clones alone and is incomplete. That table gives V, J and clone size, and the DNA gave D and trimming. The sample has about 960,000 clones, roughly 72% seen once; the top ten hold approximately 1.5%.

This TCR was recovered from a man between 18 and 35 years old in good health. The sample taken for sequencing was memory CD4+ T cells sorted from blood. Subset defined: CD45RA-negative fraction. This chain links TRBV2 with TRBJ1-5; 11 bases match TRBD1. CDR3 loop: CASDVGTGGNQPQHF. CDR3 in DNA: TGTGCCAGCGACGTGGGGACAGGGGGTAATCAGCCCCAGCATTTT.